This T cell receptor (beta chain) was sequenced during a study of blood T cell repertoires in COVID-19. Study-level background: Italy, Spain and the United States were the sources of the convalescent and acute COVID-19 samples. From T cells, B-cell-depleted T cells, or PBMCs came the material, which was cDNA or gDNA.

Study processing details: Estimates of nucleated cell counts were drawn from the amplification of reference gene primers. TCRdb's copy holds only in-frame clones and misses some; the assay was immunoSEQ multiplex PCR. That table gives V, J and clone size, and the DNA gave D and trimming. The sample gives around 60,000 clones, 86% of which show up once; 1% to 1.5% is in the top ten. Sequencing was carried out using peripheral blood. This receptor was taken from a woman of 80 years or more with acute or convalescent COVID-19.

Here the CDR3 reads CASSQASGNTEAFF. The CDR3 nucleotides are TGTGCCAGCAGCCAAGCTTCAGGGAACACTGAAGCTTTCTTT. The chain uses TRBV3-1 (or the pseudogene TRBV3-2) and TRBJ1-1; no firm D call. The V and J ends lost 1 base and 1 base respectively, with 7 bases between them. The CDR3 length is 14 residues. Germline CDR1 and CDR2: LGHDT and YNNKEL (reference sequence).